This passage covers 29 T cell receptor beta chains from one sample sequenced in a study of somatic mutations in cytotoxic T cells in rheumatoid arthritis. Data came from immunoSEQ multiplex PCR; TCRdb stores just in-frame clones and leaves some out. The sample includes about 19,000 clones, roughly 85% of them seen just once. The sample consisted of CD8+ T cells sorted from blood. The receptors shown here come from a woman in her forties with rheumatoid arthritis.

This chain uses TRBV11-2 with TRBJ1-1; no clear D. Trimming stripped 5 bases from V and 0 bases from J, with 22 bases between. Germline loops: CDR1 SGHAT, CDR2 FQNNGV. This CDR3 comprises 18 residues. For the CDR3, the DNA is TGTGCCAGCAGCAGCCCCGTGTACCGAGAGACTTTGAACACTGAAGCTTTCTTT. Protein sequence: CASSSPVYRETLNTEAFF.

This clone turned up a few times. CDR3 residues: CASSEYRGQDSPLHF. For the CDR3, the DNA is TGTGCCAGCAGCGAATACAGGGGCCAGGATTCACCCCTCCACTTT. The chain couples TRBV2 to TRBJ1-6; 7 bases agree with TRBD1. Losses at the gene ends were 6 bases for V and 8 bases for J; bases not matched to a gene: 10. Germline V gene lookup returns CDR1 SNHLY and CDR2 FYNNEI. The CDR3 loop spans 15 amino acids.

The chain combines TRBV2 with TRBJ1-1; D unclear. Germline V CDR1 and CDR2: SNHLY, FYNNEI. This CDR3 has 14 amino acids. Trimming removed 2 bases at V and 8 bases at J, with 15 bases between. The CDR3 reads CASSERLTTTEAFF. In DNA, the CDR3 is TGTGCCAGCAGTGAACGACTTACTACAACCGAAGCTTTCTTT.

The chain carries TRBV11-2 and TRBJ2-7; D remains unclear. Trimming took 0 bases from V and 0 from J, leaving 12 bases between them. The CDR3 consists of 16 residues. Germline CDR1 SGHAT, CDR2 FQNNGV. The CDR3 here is CASSLDWAESSYEQYF. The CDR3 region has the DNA TGTGCCAGCAGCTTAGATTGGGCCGAGAGCTCCTACGAGCAGTACTTC.

The CDR3 protein is CASSLGENYGYTF. DNA for the CDR3: TGTGCCAGCAGTTTGGGAGAAAACTATGGCTACACCTTC. This rearrangement joins TRBV27 to TRBJ1-2; D unclear. Trimming left V 3 bases short and J 2 bases short, with 7 bases between. The germline gives CDR1 MNHEY, CDR2 SMNVEV (reference sequence). The CDR3 sequence is 13 residues long.

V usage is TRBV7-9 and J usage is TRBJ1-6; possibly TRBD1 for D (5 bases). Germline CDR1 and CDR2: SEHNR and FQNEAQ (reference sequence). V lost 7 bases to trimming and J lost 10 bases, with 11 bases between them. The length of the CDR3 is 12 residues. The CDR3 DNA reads TGTGCCAGCACCTGGGGGGAGTCACCCCTCCACTTT. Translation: CASTWGESPLHF.

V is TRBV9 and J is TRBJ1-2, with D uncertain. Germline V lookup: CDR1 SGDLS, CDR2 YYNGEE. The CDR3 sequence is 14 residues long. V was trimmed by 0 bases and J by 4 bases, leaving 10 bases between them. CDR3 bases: TGTGCCAGCAGCGTAGGCACGGGAGGCTATGGCTACACCTTC. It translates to CASSVGTGGYGYTF.

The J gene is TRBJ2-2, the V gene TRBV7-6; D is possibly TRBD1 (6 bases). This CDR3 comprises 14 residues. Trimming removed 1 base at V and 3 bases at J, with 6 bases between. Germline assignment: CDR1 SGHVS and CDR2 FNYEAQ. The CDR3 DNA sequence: TGTGCCAGCAGCTTAGGGACAGACACCGGGGAGCTGTTTTTT. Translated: CASSLGTDTGELFF.

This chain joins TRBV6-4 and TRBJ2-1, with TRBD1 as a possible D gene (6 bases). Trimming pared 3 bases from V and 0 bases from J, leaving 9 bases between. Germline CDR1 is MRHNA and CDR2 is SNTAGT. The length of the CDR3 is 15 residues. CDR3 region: CASSERGNSYNEQFF. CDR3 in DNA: TGTGCCAGCAGTGAGAGGGGGAACTCCTACAATGAGCAGTTCTTC.

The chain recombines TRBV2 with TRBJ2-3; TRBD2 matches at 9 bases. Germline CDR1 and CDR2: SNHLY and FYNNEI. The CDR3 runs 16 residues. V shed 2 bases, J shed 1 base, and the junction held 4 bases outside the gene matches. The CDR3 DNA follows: TGTGCCAGCAGTGAATGGTCTAGCGGGGGCACAGATACGCAGTATTTT. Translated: CASSEWSSGGTDTQYF.

The CDR3 spells CASSSSGLSYNEQFF. The CDR3 region has the DNA TGTGCCAGCAGCTCTAGCGGGCTGTCCTACAATGAGCAGTTCTTC. This chain connects TRBV7-8 to TRBJ2-1, with TRBD2 identical over 8 bases. The germline gives CDR1 SGHVS, CDR2 FQNEAQ. J gave up 1 base and V 4 bases, and 3 bases lay outside the gene matches. The CDR3 runs to 15 residues.

CDR3 loop: CASSYFQGTGELFF. The CDR3 bases are TGTGCCAGCAGCTACTTTCAGGGAACCGGGGAGCTGTTTTTT. The genes are TRBV7-3 and TRBJ2-2; TRBD1 is a possible D gene (5 bases). Trimming cost V 4 bases and J 5 bases, with 11 bases left between them. In germline, CDR1 is SGHTA, CDR2 FQGTGA. This CDR3 contains 14 residues. The full variable domain, in which reference TRBV7-3 and TRBJ2-2 provide the parts outside the CDR3, is GAGVSQTPSNKVTEKGKYVELRCDPISGHTALYWYRQSLGQGPEFLIYFQGTGAADDSGLPNDRFFAVRPEGSVSTLKIQRTERGDSAVYLCASSYFQGTGELFFGEGSRLTVL.

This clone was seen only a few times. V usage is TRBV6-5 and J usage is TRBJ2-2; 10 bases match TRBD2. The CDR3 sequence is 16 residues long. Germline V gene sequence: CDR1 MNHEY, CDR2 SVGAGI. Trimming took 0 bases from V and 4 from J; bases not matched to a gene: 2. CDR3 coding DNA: TGTGCCAGCAGTTACTCGTGGACTAGCGGCACCGGGGAGCTGTTTTTT. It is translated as CASSYSWTSGTGELFF.

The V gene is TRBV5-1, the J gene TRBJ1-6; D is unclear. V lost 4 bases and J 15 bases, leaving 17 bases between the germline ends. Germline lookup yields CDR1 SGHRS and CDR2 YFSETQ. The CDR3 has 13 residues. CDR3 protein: CASSPDPLEVLHF. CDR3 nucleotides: TGCGCCAGCAGCCCCGACCCTCTTGAGGTCCTCCACTTT.

The CDR3 nucleotides read TGTGCCAGTAGTATAGGATTGGCAGGTAGCTACGAGCAGTACTTC. It specifies CASSIGLAGSYEQYF. This chain connects TRBV19 to TRBJ2-7; D is undetermined. CDR3 length: 15 residues. Trimming shortened V by 1 base and J by 3 bases, and 13 bases separated the two germline ends. The germline V gene has CDR1 LNHDA and CDR2 SQIVND (reference sequence).

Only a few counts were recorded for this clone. The CDR3 loop reads CASSQMGSGTVYEQYF. The CDR3, as DNA: TGCGCCAGCAGCCAGATGGGGTCTGGGACAGTTTACGAGCAGTACTTC. This sequence joins TRBV4-1 and TRBJ2-7; 7 positions match TRBD1. This CDR3 contains 16 residues. Trimming removed 3 bases from V and 4 bases from J; junction bases left unmatched: 12. The germline CDR1 and CDR2 sequences are MGHRA and YSYEKL.

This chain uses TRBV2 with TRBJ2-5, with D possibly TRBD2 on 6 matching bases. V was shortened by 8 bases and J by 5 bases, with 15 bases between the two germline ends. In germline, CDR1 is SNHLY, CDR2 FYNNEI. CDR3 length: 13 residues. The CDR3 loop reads CASDGPGVETQYF. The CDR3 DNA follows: TGTGCCAGCGACGGCCCGGGGGTGGAGACCCAGTACTTC. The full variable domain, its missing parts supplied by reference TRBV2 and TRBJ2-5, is EPEVTQTPSHQVTQMGQEVILRCVPISNHLYFYWYRQILGQKVEFLVSFYNNEISEKSEIFDDQFSVERPDGSNFTLKIRSTKLEDSAMYFCASDGPGVETQYFGPGTRLLVL.

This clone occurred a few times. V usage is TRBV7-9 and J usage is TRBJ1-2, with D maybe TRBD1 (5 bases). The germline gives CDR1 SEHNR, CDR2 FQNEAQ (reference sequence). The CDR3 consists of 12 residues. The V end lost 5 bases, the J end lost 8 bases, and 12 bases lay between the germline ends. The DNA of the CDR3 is TGTGCCAGCAGCGTAGGGGCTGAAGGCTACACCTTC. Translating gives CASSVGAEGYTF.

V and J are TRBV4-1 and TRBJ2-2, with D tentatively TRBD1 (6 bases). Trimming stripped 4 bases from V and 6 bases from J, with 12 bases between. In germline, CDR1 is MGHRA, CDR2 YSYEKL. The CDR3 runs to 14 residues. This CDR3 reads CASSLTGLAGELFF. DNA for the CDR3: TGCGCCAGCAGCCTCACAGGGTTGGCCGGGGAGCTGTTTTTT.

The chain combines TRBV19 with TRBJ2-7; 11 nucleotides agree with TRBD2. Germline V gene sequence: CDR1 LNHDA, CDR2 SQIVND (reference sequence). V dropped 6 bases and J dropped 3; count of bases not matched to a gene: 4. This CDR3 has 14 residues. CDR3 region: CASRGLADDYEQYF. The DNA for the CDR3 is TGTGCCAGTAGGGGACTAGCGGATGACTACGAGCAGTACTTC.

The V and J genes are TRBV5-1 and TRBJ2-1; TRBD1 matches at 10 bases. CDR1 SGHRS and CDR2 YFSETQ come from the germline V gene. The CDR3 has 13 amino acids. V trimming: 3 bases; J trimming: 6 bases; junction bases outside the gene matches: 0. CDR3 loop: CASSWTGGNEQFF. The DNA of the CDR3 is TGCGCCAGCAGCTGGACAGGGGGCAATGAGCAGTTCTTC.

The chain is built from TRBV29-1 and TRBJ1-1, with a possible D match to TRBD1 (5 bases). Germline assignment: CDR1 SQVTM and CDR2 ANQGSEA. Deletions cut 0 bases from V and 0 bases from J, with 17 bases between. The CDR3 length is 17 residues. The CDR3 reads CSVEDGSQGGMNTEAFF. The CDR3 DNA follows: TGCAGCGTTGAAGATGGTAGCCAGGGAGGCATGAACACTGAAGCTTTCTTT.

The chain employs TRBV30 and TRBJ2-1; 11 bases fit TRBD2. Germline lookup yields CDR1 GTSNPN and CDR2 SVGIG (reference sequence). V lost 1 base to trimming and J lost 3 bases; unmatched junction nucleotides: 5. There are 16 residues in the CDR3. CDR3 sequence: CAWSAPLAGDYNEQFF. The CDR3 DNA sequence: TGTGCCTGGAGTGCCCCACTAGCGGGAGACTACAATGAGCAGTTCTTC. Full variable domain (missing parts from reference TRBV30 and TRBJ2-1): SQTIHQWPATLVQPVGSPLSLECTVEGTSNPNLYWYRQAAGRGLQLLFYSVGIGQISSEVPQNLSASRPQDRQFILSSKKLLLSDSGFYLCAWSAPLAGDYNEQFFGPGTRLTVL.

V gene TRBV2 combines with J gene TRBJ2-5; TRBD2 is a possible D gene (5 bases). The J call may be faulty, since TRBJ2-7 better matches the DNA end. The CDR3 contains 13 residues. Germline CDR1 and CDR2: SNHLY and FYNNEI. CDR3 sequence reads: CASSGGLLREQYF. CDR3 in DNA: TGTGCCAGCAGTGGAGGGCTGCTGCGCGAGCAGTACTTC.

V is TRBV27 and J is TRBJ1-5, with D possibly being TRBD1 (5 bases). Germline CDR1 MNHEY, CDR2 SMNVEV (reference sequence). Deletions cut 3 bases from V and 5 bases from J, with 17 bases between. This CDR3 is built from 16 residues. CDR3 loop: CASSLGGFSGDQPQHF. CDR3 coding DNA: TGTGCCAGCAGTTTGGGGGGGTTTTCAGGAGATCAGCCCCAGCATTTT.

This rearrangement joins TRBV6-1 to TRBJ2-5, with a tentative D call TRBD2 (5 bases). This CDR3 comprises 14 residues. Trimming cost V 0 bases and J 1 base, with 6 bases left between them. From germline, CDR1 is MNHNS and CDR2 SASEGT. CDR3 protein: CASSEAGSQETQYF. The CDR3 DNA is TGTGCCAGCAGTGAAGCAGGGAGCCAAGAGACCCAGTACTTC.

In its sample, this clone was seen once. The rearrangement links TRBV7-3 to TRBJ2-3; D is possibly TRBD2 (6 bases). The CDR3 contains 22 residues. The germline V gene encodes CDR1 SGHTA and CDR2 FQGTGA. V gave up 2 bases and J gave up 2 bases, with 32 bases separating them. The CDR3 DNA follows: TGTGCCAGCAGCTTAGGGACCCGATGGGAGGCATCCGTAAGAGAAAACACAGATACGCAGTATTTT. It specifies CASSLGTRWEASVRENTDTQYF. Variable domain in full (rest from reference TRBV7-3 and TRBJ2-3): GAGVSQTPSNKVTEKGKYVELRCDPISGHTALYWYRQSLGQGPEFLIYFQGTGAADDSGLPNDRFFAVRPEGSVSTLKIQRTERGDSAVYLCASSLGTRWEASVRENTDTQYFGPGTRLTVL.

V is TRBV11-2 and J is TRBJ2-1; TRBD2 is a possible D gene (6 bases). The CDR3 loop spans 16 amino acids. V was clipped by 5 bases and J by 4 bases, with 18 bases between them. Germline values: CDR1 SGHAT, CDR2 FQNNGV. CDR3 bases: TGTGCCAGCAGCCTCGGGAGCGGCGGAATGTACAATGAGCAGTTCTTC. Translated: CASSLGSGGMYNEQFF.

The CDR3, as DNA: TGTGCCAGCAGGGGACAGACCGTAGCCAAAAACATTCAGTACTTC. The encoded protein is CASRGQTVAKNIQYF. The chain couples TRBV2 to TRBJ2-4, with 7 bases lining up with TRBD1. There are 15 residues in the CDR3. V lost 6 bases, J lost 0 bases, and 5 bases stayed unmatched. The germline CDR1 and CDR2 sequences are SNHLY and FYNNEI. The variable domain in full, with the rest retrieved from reference TRBV2 and TRBJ2-4, is EPEVTQTPSHQVTQMGQEVILRCVPISNHLYFYWYRQILGQKVEFLVSFYNNEISEKSEIFDDQFSVERPDGSNFTLKIRSTKLEDSAMYFCASRGQTVAKNIQYFGAGTRLSVL.